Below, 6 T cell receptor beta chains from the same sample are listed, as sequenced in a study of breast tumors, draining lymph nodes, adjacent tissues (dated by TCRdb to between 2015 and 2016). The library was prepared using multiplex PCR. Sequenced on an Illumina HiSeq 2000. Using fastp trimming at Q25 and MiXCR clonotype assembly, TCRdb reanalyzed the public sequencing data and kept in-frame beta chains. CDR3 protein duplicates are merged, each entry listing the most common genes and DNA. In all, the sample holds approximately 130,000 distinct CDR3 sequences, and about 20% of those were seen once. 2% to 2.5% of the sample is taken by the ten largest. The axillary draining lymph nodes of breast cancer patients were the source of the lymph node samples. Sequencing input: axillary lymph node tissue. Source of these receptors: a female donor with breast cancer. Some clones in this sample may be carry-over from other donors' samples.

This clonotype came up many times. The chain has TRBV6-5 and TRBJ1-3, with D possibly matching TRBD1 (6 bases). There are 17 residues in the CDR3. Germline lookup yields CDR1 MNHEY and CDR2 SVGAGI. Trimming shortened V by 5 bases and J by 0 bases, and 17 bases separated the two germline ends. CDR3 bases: TGTGCCAGCAGTCGACAGGCCCGGCTTCCCTCTGGAAACACCATATATTTT. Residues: CASSRQARLPSGNTIYF.

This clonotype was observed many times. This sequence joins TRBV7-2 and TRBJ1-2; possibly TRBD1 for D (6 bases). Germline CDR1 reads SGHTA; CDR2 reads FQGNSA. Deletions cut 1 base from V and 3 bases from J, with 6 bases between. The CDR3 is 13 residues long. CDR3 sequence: CASSLGTDYGYTF. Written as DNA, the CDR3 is TGTGCCAGCAGCTTAGGGACAGACTATGGCTACACCTTC.

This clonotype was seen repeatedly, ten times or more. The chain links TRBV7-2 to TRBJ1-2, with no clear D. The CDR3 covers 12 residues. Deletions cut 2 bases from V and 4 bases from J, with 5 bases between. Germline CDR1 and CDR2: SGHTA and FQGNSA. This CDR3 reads CASSLLGYGYTF. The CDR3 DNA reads TGTGCCAGCAGCTTATTAGGCTATGGCTACACCTTC.

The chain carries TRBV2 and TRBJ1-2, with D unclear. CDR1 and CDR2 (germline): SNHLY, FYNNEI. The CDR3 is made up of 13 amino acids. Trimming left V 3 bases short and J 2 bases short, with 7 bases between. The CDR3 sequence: CASSEAGNYGYTF. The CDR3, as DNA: TGTGCCAGCAGTGAGGCAGGAAACTATGGCTACACCTTC.

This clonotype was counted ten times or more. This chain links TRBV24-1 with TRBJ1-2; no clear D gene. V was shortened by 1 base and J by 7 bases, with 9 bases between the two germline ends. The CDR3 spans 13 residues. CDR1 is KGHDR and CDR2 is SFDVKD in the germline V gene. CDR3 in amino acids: CATSDFRGFGYTF. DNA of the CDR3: TGTGCCACCAGTGATTTTCGGGGTTTTGGCTACACCTTC.

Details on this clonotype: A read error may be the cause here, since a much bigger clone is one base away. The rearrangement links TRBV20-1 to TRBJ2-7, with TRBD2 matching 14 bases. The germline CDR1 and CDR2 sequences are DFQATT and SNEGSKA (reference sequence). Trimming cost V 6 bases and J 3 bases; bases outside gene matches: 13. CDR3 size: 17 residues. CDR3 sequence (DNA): TGCAGTGCGCGAAGGACTAGCGGGAGGAACGGTGTCTACGAGCAGTACTTC. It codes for CSARRTSGRNGVYEQYF.